A single sample is the source of the 17 T cell receptor beta chains below, sequenced in a study of blood T cell repertoires in COVID-19. Profiled with immunoSEQ multiplex PCR; TCRdb holds only in-frame clones, not every one. The data hold 50,000 or so clones, with around 84% observed a single time. The source material was peripheral blood. These receptors were taken from a man between 65 and 85 years old with acute or convalescent COVID-19.

The chain is built from TRBV6-1 and TRBJ2-2; 9 positions agree with TRBD1. The V gene's germline CDR1 is MNHNS and CDR2 SASEGT. V shed 4 bases and J 0 bases; nucleotides not matched to a gene: 9. This CDR3 is built from 18 residues. In DNA, the CDR3 is TGTGCCAGCAGTGGCCGGGACAGGGTGGCGGCGAACACCGGGGAGCTGTTTTTT. Translated: CASSGRDRVAANTGELFF.

The chain uses TRBV12-5 and TRBJ2-1; 16 nucleotides agree with TRBD2. V lost 1 base to trimming and J lost 4 bases; unmatched junction nucleotides: 13. This CDR3 comprises 21 residues. From germline, CDR1 is LGHNT and CDR2 FRNRAP. The CDR3 sequence: CASGLANGTSGRALEYNEQFF. In DNA form, the CDR3 reads TGTGCTAGTGGTTTGGCAAACGGGACTAGCGGGAGGGCCCTCGAGTACAATGAGCAGTTCTTC.

The chain combines TRBV4-1 with TRBJ1-1, with D hard to call. CDR1 is MGHRA, CDR2 YSYEKL, per germline. Deletions cut 3 bases from V and 0 bases from J, with 8 bases between. This CDR3 is 14 amino acids long. The CDR3 region is CASSQERMNTEAFF. In DNA, the CDR3 is TGCGCCAGCAGCCAGGAGCGTATGAACACTGAAGCTTTCTTT.

The J gene is TRBJ1-4, the V gene TRBV7-6; TRBD1 agrees at 9 bases. V was clipped by 5 bases and J by 7 bases; unmatched bases: 8. The CDR3 length is 15 residues. Germline V lookup: CDR1 SGHVS, CDR2 FNYEAQ. The CDR3 sequence: CASSATGGGGEKLFF. The CDR3, as DNA: TGTGCCAGCAGCGCGACAGGGGGTGGGGGTGAAAAACTGTTTTTT.

CDR3 coding DNA: TGTGCCAGTAGACCGACGGACAGGGCTCCTAATGAAAAACTGTTTTTT. It yields the protein CASRPTDRAPNEKLFF. V gene TRBV19 combines with J gene TRBJ1-4; the match to TRBD1 covers 8 bases. The V gene's germline CDR1 is LNHDA and CDR2 SQIVND (reference sequence). The length of the CDR3 is 16 residues. V dropped 6 bases and J dropped 3; count of bases not matched to a gene: 9. Based on the CDR3 plus reference TRBV19 and TRBJ1-4, the full variable domain is DGGITQSPKYLFRKEGQNVTLSCEQNLNHDAMYWYRQDPGQGLRLIYYSQIVNDFQKGDIAEGYSVSREKKESFPLTVTSAQKNPTAFYLCASRPTDRAPNEKLFFGSGTQLSVL.

The chain employs TRBV19 and TRBJ1-1, with 8 nucleotides matching TRBD1. Trimming cost V 6 bases and J 1 base; bases outside gene matches: 7. CDR1 and CDR2 from the germline V gene are LNHDA and SQIVND (reference sequence). The CDR3 consists of 15 residues. In DNA form, the CDR3 reads TGTGCCAGTAGAACCTCAGGGGGCAGGAACACTGAAGCTTTCTTT. Its protein product is CASRTSGGRNTEAFF.

Concerning this clone itself: No DNA is shown, since the ends of the CDR3 on it are uncertain; the CDR3 is the one TCRdb lists. V is TRBV19 and J is TRBJ1-2; the D call of TRBD1 is as the table states it, not checked on the DNA. The germline CDR1 and CDR2 sequences are LNHDA and SQIVND (reference sequence). The CDR3 is 15 residues long, counting both termini. CDR3 sequence: CASTTVGAHNYGYTF.

A single count supports this clone. This chain joins TRBV30 and TRBJ2-2; 11 bases fit TRBD1. The V and J ends lost 8 bases and 3 bases, in that order; junction bases with no gene match: 5. The V gene's germline CDR1 is GTSNPN and CDR2 SVGIG (reference sequence). CDR3 length: 14 residues. CDR3 sequence: CARRDRGYTGELFF. The CDR3 DNA reads as TGTGCCCGCCGGGACAGGGGGTACACCGGGGAGCTGTTTTTT.

CDR3 bases: TGCGCCAGCAGCTCCCCGGGGGAGGAGACCCAGTACTTC. It encodes CASSSPGEETQYF. The rearrangement uses TRBV5-1 and TRBJ2-5; maybe TRBD2 (6 bases). This CDR3 is 13 amino acids long. CDR1 is SGHRS, CDR2 YFSETQ, per germline. The V end lost 3 bases, the J end lost 5 bases, and 11 bases lay between the germline ends.

The chain couples TRBV27 to TRBJ1-1; no reliable D call. CDR1 is MNHEY, CDR2 SMNVEV, per germline (reference sequence). V lost 5 bases, J lost 0 bases, and 10 bases lay in between. The CDR3 runs 14 residues. The CDR3 DNA sequence: TGTGCCAGCAGTAGCGGGATTATGAACACTGAAGCTTTCTTT. Protein: CASSSGIMNTEAFF.

The gene calls are TRBV14 and TRBJ2-1; possibly TRBD1 for D (6 bases). Trimming took off 4 bases at V and 8 bases at J, with 24 bases between the two ends. The CDR3 totals 17 residues. CDR1 and CDR2 (germline): SGHDN, FVKESK. DNA for the CDR3: TGTGCCAGCAGCCCTTTACAGGGAAGTTCGCGAGTCGATGAGCAGTTCTTC. Protein sequence: CASSPLQGSSRVDEQFF.

The V gene is TRBV4-1, the J gene TRBJ1-5; the D gene is possibly TRBD1 (5 bases). Germline V CDR1 and CDR2: MGHRA, YSYEKL. The V end was cut by 3 bases, the J end by 2 bases, with 11 bases between. CDR3 length: 15 amino acids. In DNA form, the CDR3 reads TGCGCCAGCAGCCAGTCCGGGGGGGGCAATCAGCCCCAGCATTTT. Translation gives CASSQSGGGNQPQHF.

The genes are TRBV7-2 and TRBJ2-7; TRBD2 is a possible D gene (6 bases). Germline V CDR1 and CDR2: SGHTA, FQGNSA. The CDR3 is 14 amino acids. V was pared by 1 base and J by 3 bases, with 10 bases between. For the CDR3, the DNA is TGTGCCAGCAGCTTAGTGGTTAGCGGCTACGAGCAGTACTTC. Protein product: CASSLVVSGYEQYF.

The chain employs TRBV28 and TRBJ1-4; TRBD1 matches at 9 bases. Germline-derived CDR1 and CDR2 are MDHEN and SYDVKM. The CDR3 length is 15 residues. The ends lost 6 bases at V and 5 bases at J; junction bases unmatched: 7. The chain's CDR3 is CASSSPGQGNEKLFF. DNA of the CDR3: TGTGCCAGCAGCTCACCGGGACAGGGAAATGAAAAACTGTTTTTT. Full variable domain (remainder filled in from reference TRBV28 and TRBJ1-4): DVKVTQSSRYLVKRTGEKVFLECVQDMDHENMFWYRQDPGLGLRLIYFSYDVKMKEKGDIPEGYSVSREKKERFSLILESASTNQTSMYLCASSSPGQGNEKLFFGSGTQLSVL.

This clone was found once. The rearrangement joins TRBV13 to TRBJ2-1; 9 bases agree with TRBD1. This CDR3 is 16 amino acids long. Trimming removed 2 bases from V and 9 bases from J; junction bases left unmatched: 11. Germline V gene data show CDR1 as PRHDT and CDR2 as FYEKMQ (reference sequence). CDR3 in amino acids: CASSLYVGQGTTEQFF. Written as DNA, the CDR3 is TGTGCCAGCAGCTTATACGTCGGACAGGGGACAACTGAGCAGTTCTTC.

The table lists this clone with a few counts. The chain is built from TRBV14 and TRBJ1-6; 9 bases match TRBD1. V gave up 3 bases and J gave up 0 bases; unmatched junction bases: 6. CDR1 SGHDN and CDR2 FVKESK come from the germline V gene. The CDR3 is 18 amino acids. The CDR3 DNA reads TGTGCCAGCAGCCAGAACAGGGGGCTGGGCTCCTATAATTCACCCCTCCACTTT. It yields the protein CASSQNRGLGSYNSPLHF.

V and J are TRBV3-1 (or the pseudogene TRBV3-2) and TRBJ2-5, with D possibly TRBD2 on 5 matching bases. Trimming left V 4 bases short and J 1 base short, with 16 bases between. The CDR3 contains 16 residues. Germline CDR1 reads LGHDT; CDR2 reads YNNKEL (reference sequence). For the CDR3, the DNA is TGTGCCAGCAGCCCTCAACGGGGTGTCCGCCAAGAGACCCAGTACTTC. Its translation: CASSPQRGVRQETQYF.